This is a list of T cell receptor beta chains from one sample in a study of blood T cell repertoires in COVID-19. TCRdb keeps only in-frame clones here, not all; method: immunoSEQ multiplex PCR. The data contain under 90,000 clones, 70% to 75% of them singletons. The sample was peripheral blood. Receptor source: a man in his fifties or sixties with active or convalescent COVID-19. CDR3s leave out the opening cysteine and the closing phenylalanine or tryptophan. Each record gives: CDR3 protein, V gene, D gene. D genes are given only for firm matches.

CDR3aa: ASSVGGGPYYNEQF; v_gene: TRBV9; d_gene: NA
CDR3aa: ASSTGTGRSGSGANVLT; v_gene: TRBV5-4; d_gene: TRBD1
CDR3aa: ASSPQEGSRDTQY; v_gene: TRBV18; d_gene: NA
CDR3aa: ASSRSQNSPLH; v_gene: TRBV18; d_gene: NA
CDR3aa: ASSEWRIQGL; v_gene: TRBV25-1; d_gene: NA
CDR3aa: ASSFTGAGELF; v_gene: TRBV5-6; d_gene: TRBD1
CDR3aa: ASTRVDSDYNEQF; v_gene: TRBV11-2; d_gene: NA
CDR3aa: ASSFTGGRYNEQF; v_gene: TRBV7-3; d_gene: NA
CDR3aa: ASSFGTVNTEAF; v_gene: TRBV3-1/TRBV3-2; d_gene: TRBD1
CDR3aa: SVDPSGGNEQY; v_gene: TRBV29-1; d_gene: TRBD2
CDR3aa: ASNLDGSETQY; v_gene: TRBV19; d_gene: NA
CDR3aa: ASSLGQNYGYT; v_gene: TRBV27; d_gene: NA
CDR3aa: ASSGQGGSQPQH; v_gene: TRBV19; d_gene: TRBD1
CDR3aa: ASSQARASGGYTDTQY; v_gene: TRBV4-3; d_gene: TRBD2
CDR3aa: ASSLMAGGQETQY; v_gene: TRBV11-1; d_gene: TRBD2
CDR3aa: ASSQDVSYGYT; v_gene: TRBV3-1/TRBV3-2; d_gene: NA
CDR3aa: ASSPLEGGINEQY; v_gene: TRBV4-1; d_gene: NA
CDR3aa: ASSLEVGARTEAF; v_gene: TRBV5-1; d_gene: NA
CDR3aa: ASSEGDFTDTQY; v_gene: TRBV6-1; d_gene: NA
CDR3aa: ASSLLAGGQADTQY; v_gene: TRBV7-8; d_gene: TRBD2
CDR3aa: ASSDGLYGYT; v_gene: TRBV7-6; d_gene: NA
CDR3aa: ASSLAGAQPQH; v_gene: TRBV7-6; d_gene: NA
CDR3aa: ASSILQGSTYEQY; v_gene: TRBV19; d_gene: NA
CDR3aa: ASSWGQTLNQETQY; v_gene: TRBV7-8; d_gene: TRBD1
CDR3aa: ASSPRTGTSSNQPQH; v_gene: TRBV6-6; d_gene: NA
CDR3aa: SVESSAGSF; v_gene: TRBV29-1; d_gene: NA
CDR3aa: ASSLAWQDSEAF; v_gene: TRBV11-2; d_gene: NA
CDR3aa: ASSPMVGTSRYNEQF; v_gene: TRBV7-3; d_gene: TRBD2
CDR3aa: SASIGLGGWEQY; v_gene: TRBV20-1; d_gene: NA
CDR3aa: ASKRELDADTQY; v_gene: TRBV6-4; d_gene: TRBD2
CDR3aa: ASGKDRAQETQY; v_gene: TRBV7-2; d_gene: TRBD1
CDR3aa: ATSRDRQGLNEKLF; v_gene: TRBV15; d_gene: TRBD1
CDR3aa: ASSLPPRDINTGELF; v_gene: TRBV4-1; d_gene: NA
CDR3aa: ASSLGTSGTTQF; v_gene: TRBV7-9; d_gene: TRBD2
CDR3aa: ASSSAGAYEQY; v_gene: TRBV27; d_gene: NA
CDR3aa: ASSPGGGSYGYT; v_gene: TRBV7-2; d_gene: NA
CDR3aa: ASSQGAGTHRGEKLF; v_gene: TRBV14; d_gene: NA
CDR3aa: ASSESGLAQTFSTDTQY; v_gene: TRBV19; d_gene: NA
CDR3aa: ASSLGGAGANVLT; v_gene: TRBV5-1; d_gene: NA
CDR3aa: ASRPGGHNEQF; v_gene: TRBV27; d_gene: NA
CDR3aa: ASSIGTFRNIQY; v_gene: TRBV19; d_gene: NA